This T cell receptor (beta chain) was observed in a study of cytomegalovirus exposure and HLA in healthy donors. Overall study context: Sequencing of 150 million to 200 million T cells in an earlier analysis found 100 million or so unique TCR beta sequences. Of the donors genotyped, approximately 430 in all, 75% to 85% fell in the Caucasian-associated ancestry cluster.

Both 60 Vbeta primers and 13 Jbeta primers went into the PCR. Assay: immunoSEQ multiplex PCR; the TCRdb copy retains only in-frame clones and omits some. The data contain some 170,000 clones, over 75% of them seen just once; the ten biggest clones take up approximately 6.3%. Findings of the study overall: Later, an analysis found that common viral pathogens appeared to be linked with several of the most significant clusters. Productive status was seen about 90% or about 30% of the time for most TCR beta V segments in an earlier analysis.

The CDR3 contains 13 residues. Germline V gene data show CDR1 as SGHRS and CDR2 as YFSETQ. The V and J ends lost 4 bases and 9 bases, in that order; junction bases with no gene match: 7. As to this clone: Its antigen remains unidentified.

The chain joins TRBV5-1 to TRBJ2-1; TRBD1 agrees at 7 bases. This receptor was obtained from a man aged 40-55 years in good health and CMV-seropositive. Sequencing was performed on PBMCs. The CDR3 loop reads CASSDPGGPEQFF. The DNA for the CDR3 is TGCGCCAGCAGCGATCCAGGGGGACCTGAGCAGTTCTTC.